These 22 T cell receptor beta chains share one sample of origin, sequenced in a study of technical replicates of blood from several donors. Sequenced by immunoSEQ multiplex PCR; TCRdb stores in-frame clones only, minus some. The sample includes about 71,000 clones, around 87% of them seen just once. Input material: PBMCs. These receptors all come from a human donor in good health. Some clones in this sample may be carry-over from other donors' samples.

The chain couples TRBV12-5 to TRBJ2-7, with D unresolved. V was cut by 6 bases and J by 6 bases, with 12 bases left in between. Germline CDR1 LGHNT, CDR2 FRNRAP. This CDR3 is 12 amino acids long. DNA of the CDR3: TGTGCTAGTGGCCCCGAGGAATTCGAGCAGTACTTC. Amino acid sequence: CASGPEEFEQYF. The variable domain in full, with the rest retrieved from reference TRBV12-5 and TRBJ2-7, is DARVTQTPRHKVTEMGQEVTMRCQPILGHNTVFWYRQTMMQGLELLAYFRNRAPLDDSGMPKDRFSAEMPDATLATLKIQPSEPRDSAVYFCASGPEEFEQYFGPGTRLTVT.

This chain connects TRBV16 to TRBJ1-2; 7 nucleotides line up with TRBD1. Trimming took 4 bases from V and 4 from J; bases not matched to a gene: 6. The CDR3 extends over 14 amino acids. The germline CDR1 and CDR2 sequences are KGHSY and FQNENV. CDR3 in amino acids: CASSRDSLGYGYTF. CDR3 sequence (DNA): TGTGCCAGCAGCCGGGACAGCTTAGGCTATGGCTACACCTTC.

This chain connects TRBV4-3 to TRBJ1-1; possible D gene TRBD1, 6 bases. Per the germline V gene, CDR1 is LGHNA and CDR2 is YSLEER. Trimming shortened V by 0 bases and J by 4 bases, and 15 bases separated the two germline ends. The length of the CDR3 is 16 residues. In DNA form, the CDR3 reads TGCGCCAGCAGCCAAGATCGTTCCCAGGGGATCACTGAAGCTTTCTTT. Its protein is CASSQDRSQGITEAFF.

In this sample, this clone turned up once. V usage is TRBV4-1 and J usage is TRBJ1-5; D possibly corresponds to TRBD1 (6 bases). There are 15 residues in the CDR3. CDR1 is MGHRA, CDR2 YSYEKL, per germline. The V end was cut by 3 bases, the J end by 3 bases, with 12 bases between. The chain's CDR3 is CASSQPTGNNQPQHF. The CDR3 DNA sequence: TGCGCCAGCAGCCAGCCTACAGGGAACAATCAGCCCCAGCATTTT.

V gene TRBV4-3 combines with J gene TRBJ1-5; D unresolved. This CDR3 region has 15 residues. Germline CDR1 LGHNA, CDR2 YSLEER. The V and J ends lost 0 bases and 3 bases respectively, with 9 bases between them. The CDR3, as DNA: TGCGCCAGCAGCCAAGATTTCCAGTCCAATCAGCCCCAGCATTTT. Translated, it gives CASSQDFQSNQPQHF.

This clone has a single count. The chain carries TRBV27 and TRBJ1-6, with D maybe TRBD1 (5 bases). The CDR3 loop spans 14 amino acids. The germline V and J ends were trimmed by 8 bases and 5 bases, with 13 bases remaining between them. Germline assignment: CDR1 MNHEY and CDR2 SMNVEV (reference sequence). CDR3 residues: CASARGRDNSPLHF. CDR3 in DNA: TGTGCCAGCGCTCGGGGGAGGGATAATTCACCCCTCCACTTT.

The chain is built from TRBV4-1 and TRBJ2-2; 9 bases agree with TRBD2. This CDR3 contains 17 residues. Looked up from germline, CDR1 is MGHRA and CDR2 is YSYEKL. Trimming cost V 1 base and J 1 base; bases outside gene matches: 4. The CDR3 DNA reads TGCGCCAGCAGCCAAGTTTTAGCGGGGGTGAACACCGGGGAGCTGTTTTTT. Its translation is CASSQVLAGVNTGELFF.

This chain uses TRBV18 with TRBJ1-1, with D tentatively TRBD1 (5 bases). Germline CDR1 KGHSH, CDR2 LQKENI. The V end lost 3 bases, the J end lost 1 base, and 12 bases lay between the germline ends. CDR3 length: 15 residues. DNA for the CDR3: TGTGCCAGCTCACCGTTAGGGGCCCCGAACACTGAAGCTTTCTTT. It codes for CASSPLGAPNTEAFF.

This clone appeared a single time. The J gene is TRBJ2-3, the V gene TRBV27; D is uncertain. This CDR3 comprises 15 residues. Germline assignment: CDR1 MNHEY and CDR2 SMNVEV (reference sequence). With 5 bases removed from V and 1 base from J, the gap between germline ends came to 13 bases. The CDR3 loop reads CASSPVGVGTDTQYF. The CDR3 nucleotides read TGTGCCAGCAGTCCGGTCGGTGTCGGCACAGATACGCAGTATTTT.

CDR3 residues: CASNRQAVGKLPQHF. The CDR3 coding sequence is TGTGCCAGTAATAGGCAGGCTGTAGGCAAGCTGCCCCAGCATTTT. The rearrangement uses TRBV19 and TRBJ1-5; no clear D. CDR1 and CDR2 from the germline V gene are LNHDA and SQIVND (reference sequence). There are 15 residues in the CDR3. Between the trimmed V and J ends, which lost 7 bases and 9 bases, there was a span of 22 bases.

J is TRBJ1-4 and V is TRBV10-2; tentatively, D is TRBD1 (5 bases). The CDR3 covers 14 residues. Germline CDR1 reads WSHSY; CDR2 reads SAAADI. Trimming took off 6 bases at V and 8 bases at J, with 16 bases between the two ends. CDR3 region: CASSSGGVDEKLFF. The CDR3 DNA follows: TGCGCCAGCAGCTCGGGAGGGGTCGACGAAAAACTGTTTTTT.

The chain is built from TRBV30 and TRBJ2-1, with a possible D match to TRBD1 (5 bases). The length of the CDR3 is 15 residues. The germline V gene has CDR1 GTSNPN and CDR2 SVGIG (reference sequence). Trimming removed 3 bases from V and 0 bases from J, with 12 bases in between. The DNA of the CDR3 is TGTGCCTGGAGCGCAAGGGGTCCCTCCTACAATGAGCAGTTCTTC. Its protein product is CAWSARGPSYNEQFF.

V and J are TRBV30 and TRBJ1-3, with a tentative D call TRBD1 (5 bases). Germline V gives CDR1 GTSNPN, CDR2 SVGIG (reference sequence). This CDR3 is 15 amino acids long. Deletions cut 0 bases from V and 0 bases from J, with 9 bases between. The CDR3 region is CAWSVRGTSGNTIYF. DNA for the CDR3: TGTGCCTGGAGTGTCCGGGGGACCTCTGGAAACACCATATATTTT.

The gene calls are TRBV5-6 and TRBJ2-1; TRBD1 aligns across 8 bases. J was trimmed by 8 bases and V by 4 bases; bases with no gene match: 11. The germline V gene encodes CDR1 SGHDT and CDR2 YYEEEE. The CDR3 extends over 15 amino acids. The CDR3 here is CASSHNPQGAYEQFF. The CDR3 nucleotides are TGTGCCAGCAGCCACAACCCTCAGGGGGCCTATGAGCAGTTCTTC.

V usage is TRBV5-5 and J usage is TRBJ2-6; no firm D call. Germline assignment: CDR1 SGHKS and CDR2 YYEKEE (reference sequence). The CDR3 has 16 residues. V was trimmed by 4 bases and J by 0 bases, leaving 11 bases between them. The CDR3 sequence is CASSALPSSGANVLTF. CDR3 DNA: TGTGCCAGCAGCGCCTTACCGAGCTCTGGGGCCAACGTCCTGACTTTC.

The V call is TRBV9, the J call TRBJ2-3; 12 nucleotides match TRBD2. CDR1 SGDLS and CDR2 YYNGEE come from the germline V gene. The length of the CDR3 is 15 residues. V shed 4 bases and J 6 bases; nucleotides not matched to a gene: 6. CDR3 in amino acids: CASSPLAGGFDTQYF. CDR3 nucleotide sequence: TGTGCCAGCAGCCCTCTAGCGGGGGGGTTTGATACGCAGTATTTT.

V and J are TRBV6-5 and TRBJ2-7, with a tentative D call TRBD2 (6 bases). In germline, CDR1 is MNHEY, CDR2 SVGAGI. V shed 6 bases and J shed 0 bases, with 12 bases lying between them. CDR3 length: 14 residues. The CDR3 loop reads CASRGMRDSYEQYF. CDR3 DNA sequence: TGTGCCAGCAGGGGGATGCGGGACTCCTACGAGCAGTACTTC.

The chain employs TRBV6-1 and TRBJ2-2; 16 bases match TRBD2. The CDR3 has 18 amino acids. The germline V gene encodes CDR1 MNHNS and CDR2 SASEGT. V was pared by 3 bases and J by 5 bases, with 6 bases of the junction left unmatched. The CDR3 spells CASSDRPGLAGGTGELFF. CDR3 DNA sequence: TGTGCCAGCAGTGACCGTCCGGGACTAGCGGGGGGGACCGGGGAGCTGTTTTTT.

The chain uses TRBV5-1 and TRBJ1-1; TRBD1 agrees at 11 bases. There are 15 residues in the CDR3. Trimming at V came to 6 bases and at J to 5 bases, leaving 9 bases not matched to a gene. Germline V gives CDR1 SGHRS, CDR2 YFSETQ. Here the CDR3 reads CASTWTGGARTEAFF. In DNA form, the CDR3 reads TGCGCCAGCACCTGGACAGGGGGCGCGAGGACTGAAGCTTTCTTT.

This clone was detected a few times. J is TRBJ2-7 and V is TRBV14; TRBD1 might be the D (5 bases). V was pared by 0 bases and J by 0 bases, with 15 bases between. The CDR3 consists of 17 residues. Germline V lookup: CDR1 SGHDN, CDR2 FVKESK. The CDR3 loop is CASSQDVSPGFSYEQYF. The DNA of the CDR3 is TGTGCCAGCAGCCAAGACGTCAGCCCAGGGTTCTCCTACGAGCAGTACTTC. Complete variable domain (other parts from reference TRBV14 and TRBJ2-7): EAGVTQFPSHSVIEKGQTVTLRCDPISGHDNLYWYRRVMGKEIKFLLHFVKESKQDESGMPNNRFLAERTGGTYSTLKVQPAELEDSGVYFCASSQDVSPGFSYEQYFGPGTRLTVT.

This chain joins TRBV9 and TRBJ1-1, with a weak D call TRBD1 (6 bases). Germline V gene sequence: CDR1 SGDLS, CDR2 YYNGEE. This CDR3 is built from 12 residues. Trimming took off 3 bases at V and 5 bases at J, with 8 bases between the two ends. CDR3 nucleotides: TGTGCCAGCAGCGGGACAGAGACTGAAGCTTTCTTT. Residues: CASSGTETEAFF. The variable domain in full, completed from reference TRBV9 and TRBJ1-1, reads DSGVTQTPKHLITATGQRVTLRCSPRSGDLSVYWYQQSLDQGLQFLIQYYNGEERAKGNILERFSAQQFPDLHSELNLSSLELGDSALYFCASSGTETEAFFGQGTRLTVV.

The chain is built from TRBV5-6 and TRBJ2-1; possibly TRBD1 for D (5 bases). The germline CDR1 and CDR2 sequences are SGHDT and YYEEEE. The V end was cut by 5 bases, the J end by 8 bases, with 17 bases between. The CDR3 sequence is 14 residues long. CDR3 region: CASSFRQGTYEQFF. The CDR3, as DNA: TGTGCCAGCAGTTTCCGTCAGGGTACTTATGAGCAGTTCTTC.